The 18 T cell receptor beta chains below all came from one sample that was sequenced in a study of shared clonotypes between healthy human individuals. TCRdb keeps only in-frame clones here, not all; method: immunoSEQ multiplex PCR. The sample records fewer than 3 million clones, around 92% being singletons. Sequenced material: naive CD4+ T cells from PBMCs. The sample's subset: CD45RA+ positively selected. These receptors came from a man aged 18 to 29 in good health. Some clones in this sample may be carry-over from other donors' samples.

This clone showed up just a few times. This chain's CDR3 is CASSIEMNTEAFF. The CDR3 DNA reads TGTGCCAGCAGCATTGAGATGAACACTGAAGCTTTCTTT. The chain joins TRBV2 to TRBJ1-1; the D is unclear. Trimming shortened V by 6 bases and J by 0 bases, and 8 bases separated the two germline ends. Germline values: CDR1 SNHLY, CDR2 FYNNEI. This CDR3 contains 13 residues.

As DNA, the CDR3 is TGTGCCAGCAGCCCTCAGGCGACAGCGGAGACCCAGTACTTC. It yields the protein CASSPQATAETQYF. This sequence joins TRBV5-4 and TRBJ2-5; D might be TRBD1 (5 bases). Germline CDR1 is SGHNT and CDR2 is YYREEE (reference sequence). The CDR3 covers 14 residues. V was trimmed by 4 bases and J by 5 bases, leaving 15 bases between them.

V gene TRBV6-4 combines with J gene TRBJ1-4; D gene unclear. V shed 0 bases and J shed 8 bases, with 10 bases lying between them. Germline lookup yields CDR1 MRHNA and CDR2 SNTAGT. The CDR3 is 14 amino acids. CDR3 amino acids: CASSDSEGSEKLFF. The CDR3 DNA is TGTGCCAGCAGTGACTCTGAGGGATCGGAAAAACTGTTTTTT.

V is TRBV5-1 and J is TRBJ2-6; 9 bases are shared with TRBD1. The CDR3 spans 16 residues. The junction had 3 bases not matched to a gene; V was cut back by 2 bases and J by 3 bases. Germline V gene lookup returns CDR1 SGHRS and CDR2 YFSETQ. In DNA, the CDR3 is TGCGCCAGCAGCTTACCGGGACAGGGTGGGGCCAACGTCCTGACTTTC. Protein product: CASSLPGQGGANVLTF.

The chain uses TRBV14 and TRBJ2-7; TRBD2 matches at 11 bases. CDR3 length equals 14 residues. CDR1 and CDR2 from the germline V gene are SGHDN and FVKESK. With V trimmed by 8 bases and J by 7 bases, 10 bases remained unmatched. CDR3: CASQNAGLAGEQYF. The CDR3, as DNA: TGTGCCAGCCAAAACGCAGGACTAGCGGGTGAGCAGTACTTC.

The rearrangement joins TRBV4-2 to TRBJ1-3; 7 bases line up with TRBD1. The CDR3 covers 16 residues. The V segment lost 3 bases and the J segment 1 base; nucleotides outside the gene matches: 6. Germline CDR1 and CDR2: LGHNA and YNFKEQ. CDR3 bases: TGTGCCAGCAGCCAGCCCGCAGGGGGATCTGGAAACACCATATATTTT. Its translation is CASSQPAGGSGNTIYF.

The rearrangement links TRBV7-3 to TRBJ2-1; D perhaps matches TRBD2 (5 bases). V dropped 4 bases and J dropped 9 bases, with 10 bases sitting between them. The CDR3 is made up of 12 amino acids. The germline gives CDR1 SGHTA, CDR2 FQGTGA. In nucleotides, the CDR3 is TGTGCCAGCAGCTCGGACCGGGGTGAGCAGTTCTTC. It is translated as CASSSDRGEQFF.

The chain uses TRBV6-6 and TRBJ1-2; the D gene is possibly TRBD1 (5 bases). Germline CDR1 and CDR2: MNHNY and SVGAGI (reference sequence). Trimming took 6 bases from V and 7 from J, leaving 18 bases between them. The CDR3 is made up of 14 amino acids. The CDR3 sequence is CASSSTGPQGGYTF. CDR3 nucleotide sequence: TGTGCCAGCAGCTCCACCGGGCCCCAGGGTGGCTACACCTTC.

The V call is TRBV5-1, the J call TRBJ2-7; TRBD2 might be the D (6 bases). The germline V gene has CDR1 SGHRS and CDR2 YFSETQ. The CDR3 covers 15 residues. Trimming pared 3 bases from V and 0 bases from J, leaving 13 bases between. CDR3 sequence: CASSSRDLSSYEQYF. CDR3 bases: TGCGCCAGCAGCTCCCGGGACTTGAGCTCCTACGAGCAGTACTTC.

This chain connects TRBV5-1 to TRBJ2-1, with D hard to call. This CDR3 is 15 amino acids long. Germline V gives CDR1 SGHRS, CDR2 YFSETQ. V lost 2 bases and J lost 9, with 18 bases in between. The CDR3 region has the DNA TGCGCCAGCAGCTTTGGCGGCCTGGAGAGAGGTGAGCAGTTCTTC. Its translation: CASSFGGLERGEQFF. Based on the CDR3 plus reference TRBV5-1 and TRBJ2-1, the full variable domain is KAGVTQTPRYLIKTRGQQVTLSCSPISGHRSVSWYQQTPGQGLQFLFEYFSETQRNKGNFPGRFSGRQFSNSRSEMNVSTLELGDSALYLCASSFGGLERGEQFFGPGTRLTVL.

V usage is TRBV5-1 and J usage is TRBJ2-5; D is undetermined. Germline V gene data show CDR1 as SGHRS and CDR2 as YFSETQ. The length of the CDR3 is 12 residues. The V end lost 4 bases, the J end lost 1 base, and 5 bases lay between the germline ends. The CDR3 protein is CASSNSQETQYF. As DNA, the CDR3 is TGCGCCAGCAGCAACAGCCAAGAGACCCAGTACTTC.

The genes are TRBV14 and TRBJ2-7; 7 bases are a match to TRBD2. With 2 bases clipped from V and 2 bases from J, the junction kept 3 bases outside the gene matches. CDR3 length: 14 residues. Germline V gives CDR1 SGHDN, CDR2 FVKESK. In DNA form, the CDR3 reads TGTGCCAGCAGCCAAAGCGGGGCCACCTACGAGCAGTACTTC. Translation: CASSQSGATYEQYF.

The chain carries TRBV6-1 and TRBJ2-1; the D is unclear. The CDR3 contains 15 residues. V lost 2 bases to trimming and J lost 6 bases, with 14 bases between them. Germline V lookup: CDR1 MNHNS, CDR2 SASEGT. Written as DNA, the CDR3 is TGTGCCAGCAGTGAAAGGCCCCGGGCCCTCAATGAGCAGTTCTTC. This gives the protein CASSERPRALNEQFF.

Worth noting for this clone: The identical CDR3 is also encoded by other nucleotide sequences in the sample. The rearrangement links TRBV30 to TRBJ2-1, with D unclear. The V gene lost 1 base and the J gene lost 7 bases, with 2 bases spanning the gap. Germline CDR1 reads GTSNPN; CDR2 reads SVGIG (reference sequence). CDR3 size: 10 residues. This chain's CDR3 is CAWSGNEQFF. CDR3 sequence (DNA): TGTGCCTGGAGTGGAAATGAGCAGTTCTTC.

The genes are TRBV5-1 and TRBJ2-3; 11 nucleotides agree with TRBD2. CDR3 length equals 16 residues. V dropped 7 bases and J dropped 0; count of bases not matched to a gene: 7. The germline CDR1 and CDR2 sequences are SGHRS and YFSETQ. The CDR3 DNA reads TGCGCCAGCGGTCTAGCGGGAGGTTCTAGCACAGATACGCAGTATTTT. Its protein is CASGLAGGSSTDTQYF.

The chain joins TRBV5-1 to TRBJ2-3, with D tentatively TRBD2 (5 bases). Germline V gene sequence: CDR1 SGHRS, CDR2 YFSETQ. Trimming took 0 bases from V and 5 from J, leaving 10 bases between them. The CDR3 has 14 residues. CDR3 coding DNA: TGCGCCAGCAGCTTGGGAGGGCCGGAAGATACGCAGTATTTT. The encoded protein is CASSLGGPEDTQYF. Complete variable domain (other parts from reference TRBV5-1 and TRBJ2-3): KAGVTQTPRYLIKTRGQQVTLSCSPISGHRSVSWYQQTPGQGLQFLFEYFSETQRNKGNFPGRFSGRQFSNSRSEMNVSTLELGDSALYLCASSLGGPEDTQYFGPGTRLTVL.

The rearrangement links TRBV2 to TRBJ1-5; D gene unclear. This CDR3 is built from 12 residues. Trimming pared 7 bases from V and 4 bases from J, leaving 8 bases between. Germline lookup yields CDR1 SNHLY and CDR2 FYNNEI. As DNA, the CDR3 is TGTGCCAGCAACGGAGAGAATCAGCCCCAGCATTTT. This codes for CASNGENQPQHF.

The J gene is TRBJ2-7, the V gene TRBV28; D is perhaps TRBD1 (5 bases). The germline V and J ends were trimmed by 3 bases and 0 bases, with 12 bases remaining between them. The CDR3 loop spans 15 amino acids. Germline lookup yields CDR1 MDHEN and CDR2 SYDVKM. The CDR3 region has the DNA TGTGCCAGCAGTTTTGGGGCACAGACCTCCTACGAGCAGTACTTC. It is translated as CASSFGAQTSYEQYF.